Presented here are 6 T cell receptor beta chains from one specimen sequenced in a study of control samples from healthy donors and cancer patients. Sequenced by immunoSEQ multiplex PCR; TCRdb stores in-frame clones only, minus some. The sample holds 120,000 to 150,000 clones; about nine tenths are singletons and the top ten take over 4%. The sequenced sample was blood. The receptors here all came from a man between 25 and 39 years old in good health.

This chain connects TRBV3-1 (or the pseudogene TRBV3-2) to TRBJ2-5, with 8 bases identical to TRBD2. The CDR3 extends over 16 amino acids. The germline CDR1 and CDR2 sequences are LGHDT and YNNKEL (reference sequence). Trimming cost V 0 bases and J 2 bases; bases outside gene matches: 5. The CDR3 nucleotides are TGTGCCAGCAGCCAAGATTTCGCTAGCGGGCAAGAGACCCAGTACTTC. The encoded protein is CASSQDFASGQETQYF.

V usage is TRBV10-1 and J usage is TRBJ1-5, with TRBD1 matching over 8 bases. CDR1 and CDR2 (germline): WNHNN, SYGVQD (reference sequence). CDR3 size: 16 residues. The J segment lost 7 bases and the V segment lost 0 bases, leaving 8 bases of the junction unmatched. CDR3 amino acids: CASSESRGQGAQPQHF. In nucleotides, the CDR3 is TGCGCCAGCAGTGAGTCACGGGGGCAGGGGGCCCAGCCCCAGCATTTT.

This sequence joins TRBV9 and TRBJ2-6; 8 bases are shared with TRBD1. The ends lost 2 bases at V and 2 bases at J; junction bases unmatched: 6. The CDR3 extends over 17 amino acids. The germline gives CDR1 SGDLS, CDR2 YYNGEE. In nucleotides, the CDR3 is TGTGCCAGCAGCGTGGACAGGGATAAAGCTGGGGCCAACGTCCTGACTTTC. Translating gives CASSVDRDKAGANVLTF.

This rearrangement joins TRBV14 to TRBJ1-2; D gene unclear. The ends were cut back, 3 bases at V and 10 bases at J, with 12 bases in the middle. Germline CDR1 is SGHDN and CDR2 is FVKESK. CDR3 length: 12 residues. As DNA, the CDR3 is TGTGCCAGCAGCCACTGGACCGGAAACTACACCTTC. Amino acid sequence: CASSHWTGNYTF.

This rearrangement joins TRBV5-4 to TRBJ2-7; D may be TRBD2 (6 bases). Looked up from germline, CDR1 is SGHNT and CDR2 is YYREEE (reference sequence). With 1 base removed from V and 6 bases from J, the gap between germline ends came to 11 bases. CDR3 size: 13 residues. DNA for the CDR3: TGTGCCAGCAGCTTGAGTAAGGGAGGCGAGCAGTACTTC. It encodes CASSLSKGGEQYF.

This clone was seen once. CDR3: CASSLQGANTGELFF. The DNA of the CDR3 is TGTGCCAGCAGCCTCCAGGGGGCAAACACCGGGGAGCTGTTTTTT. The rearrangement joins TRBV27 to TRBJ2-2, with TRBD1 identical over 8 bases. Losses at the gene ends were 6 bases for V and 2 bases for J; bases not matched to a gene: 5. Germline CDR1 MNHEY, CDR2 SMNVEV (reference sequence). This CDR3 has 15 amino acids.